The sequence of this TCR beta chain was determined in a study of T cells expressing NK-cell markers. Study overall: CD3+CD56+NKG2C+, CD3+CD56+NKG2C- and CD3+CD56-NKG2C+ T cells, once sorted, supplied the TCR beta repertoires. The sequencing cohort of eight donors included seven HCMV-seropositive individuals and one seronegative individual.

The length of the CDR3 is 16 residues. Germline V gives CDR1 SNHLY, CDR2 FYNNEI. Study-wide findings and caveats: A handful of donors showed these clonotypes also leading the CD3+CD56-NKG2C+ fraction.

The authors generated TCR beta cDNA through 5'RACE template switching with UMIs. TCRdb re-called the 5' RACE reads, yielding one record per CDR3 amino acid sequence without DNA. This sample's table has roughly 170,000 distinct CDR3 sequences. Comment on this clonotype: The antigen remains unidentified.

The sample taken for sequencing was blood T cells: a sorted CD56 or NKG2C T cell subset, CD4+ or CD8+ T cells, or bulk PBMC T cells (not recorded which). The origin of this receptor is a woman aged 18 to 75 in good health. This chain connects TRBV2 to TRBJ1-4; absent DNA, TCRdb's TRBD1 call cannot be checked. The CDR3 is CASSSGTGGLGEKLFF.